The 25 T cell receptor beta chains presented below share a single source sample, sequenced in a study of neurological immune-mediated disorders. One entry per CDR3 protein, called by TCRdb with MiXCR from the 5' RACE reads. The profile shows about 30,000 distinct CDR3 sequences, more than 14% of them singletons. Material: PBMCs. The receptor set was obtained from a man in his sixties or seventies in good health.

In this sample, this clonotype turned up many times. The CDR3 DNA is TGTGCCAGTGGCGACCCCTCCTACAATGAGCAGTTCTTC. Residues: CASGDPSYNEQFF. V is TRBV6-2 or TRBV6-3 and J is TRBJ2-1, with D uncertain. The CDR3 is 13 amino acids. The V end lost 9 bases, the J end lost 0 bases, and 9 bases lay between the germline ends. Germline loops: CDR1 MNHEY, CDR2 SVGEGT.

In this sample, this clonotype turned up many times. The chain carries TRBV10-3 and TRBJ1-6, with D hard to call. The ends were cut back, 3 bases at V and 7 bases at J, with 7 bases in the middle. This CDR3 is 13 amino acids long. Germline CDR1 reads ENHRY; CDR2 reads SYGVKD. The CDR3 loop reads CAISESGNSPLHF. As DNA, the CDR3 is TGTGCCATCAGTGAATCGGGAAATTCACCCCTCCACTTT.

At least ten counts were recorded for this clonotype. The chain has TRBV2 and TRBJ2-1; TRBD2 matches at 7 bases. This CDR3 comprises 13 residues. V gave up 6 bases and J gave up 9 bases; unmatched junction bases: 8. Germline V CDR1 and CDR2: SNHLY, FYNNEI. In nucleotides, the CDR3 is TGTGCCAGCAGCTCACCGGGACTAACTGAGCAGTTCTTC. Translating it yields CASSSPGLTEQFF.

This clonotype was picked up many times. The V and J genes are TRBV5-1 and TRBJ2-7; 8 positions agree with TRBD1. This CDR3 contains 15 residues. The germline CDR1 and CDR2 sequences are SGHRS and YFSETQ. V shed 2 bases, J shed 6 bases, and the junction held 10 bases outside the gene matches. The CDR3 nucleotides are TGCGCCAGCAGCTTAATCCCGGGACAGGAGAGCGAGCAGTACTTC. This sequence encodes CASSLIPGQESEQYF.

This clonotype was picked up many times. The chain combines TRBV7-3 with TRBJ1-1; a weak D match, TRBD1 (6 bases). Germline V gene lookup returns CDR1 SGHTA and CDR2 FQGTGA. The CDR3 contains 15 residues. Trimming cost V 1 base and J 2 bases, with 11 bases left between them. The CDR3 sequence is CASSLKGGLNTEAFF. CDR3 nucleotides: TGTGCCAGCAGCTTAAAAGGGGGACTTAACACTGAAGCTTTCTTT.

In this sample, this clonotype turned up many times. CDR3 region: CSASGDSQRHEQYF. The CDR3 nucleotides read TGCAGTGCTAGTGGGGACAGTCAACGCCACGAGCAGTACTTC. V is TRBV20-1 and J is TRBJ2-7; 7 bases agree with TRBD1. Germline CDR1 and CDR2: DFQATT and SNEGSKA (reference sequence). With 3 bases clipped from V and 5 bases from J, the junction kept 10 bases outside the gene matches. The CDR3 extends over 14 amino acids.

This clonotype was recorded at least ten times. This sequence joins TRBV18 and TRBJ2-1; TRBD2 matches 9 bases. This CDR3 contains 17 residues. Trimming at V came to 2 bases and at J to 4 bases, leaving 9 bases not matched to a gene. Per the germline V gene, CDR1 is KGHSH and CDR2 is LQKENI. The CDR3 spells CASSPGGLAGLYNEQFF. CDR3 sequence (DNA): TGTGCCAGCTCACCAGGCGGGCTAGCGGGGCTATACAATGAGCAGTTCTTC.

This clonotype was seen ten or more times. The chain joins TRBV4-2 to TRBJ2-5, with D possibly TRBD2 on 6 matching bases. Germline V gene data show CDR1 as LGHNA and CDR2 as YNFKEQ. The CDR3 contains 16 residues. V was shortened by 0 bases and J by 3 bases, with 14 bases between the two germline ends. Here the CDR3 DNA reads TGTGCCAGCAGCCAAGAGGGAGGTCGGGGTGAAGAGACCCAGTACTTC. Protein: CASSQEGGRGEETQYF.

This clonotype came up many times. V gene TRBV18 combines with J gene TRBJ2-7; 7 bases map to TRBD2. Germline values: CDR1 KGHSH, CDR2 LQKENI. V trimming: 8 bases; J trimming: 12 bases; junction bases outside the gene matches: 19. The CDR3 is made up of 14 amino acids. The CDR3 region has the DNA TGTGCCAGCACCAAGAACGCGGGAGAGGAAAGGCTGTACTTC. It is translated as CASTKNAGEERLYF.

This clonotype was recorded many times. The chain combines TRBV5-1 with TRBJ2-5, with 7 bases that match TRBD1. CDR3 length equals 15 residues. The germline V gene has CDR1 SGHRS and CDR2 YFSETQ. V lost 4 bases to trimming and J lost 4 bases; unmatched junction nucleotides: 10. In DNA, the CDR3 is TGCGCCAGCAGCAACCCACAGGGGTCAGGAGAGACCCAGTACTTC. Protein sequence: CASSNPQGSGETQYF. The full variable domain, completed using reference TRBV5-1 and TRBJ2-5, is KAGVTQTPRYLIKTRGQQVTLSCSPISGHRSVSWYQQTPGQGLQFLFEYFSETQRNKGNFPGRFSGRQFSNSRSEMNVSTLELGDSALYLCASSNPQGSGETQYFGPGTRLLVL.

This clonotype was detected a few times. The V call is TRBV7-3, the J call TRBJ1-3; 7 positions match TRBD1. Germline V gene sequence: CDR1 SGHTA, CDR2 FQGTGA. The CDR3 is 16 residues long. V was pared by 5 bases and J by 3 bases, with 10 bases of the junction left unmatched. This chain's CDR3 is CASSLRQGRVGNTIYF. The CDR3 DNA reads as TGTGCCAGCAGCCTCCGACAGGGTCGGGTTGGAAACACCATATATTTT.

This clonotype was seen many times. The chain couples TRBV5-1 to TRBJ1-1; 7 positions agree with TRBD1. The J segment lost 1 base and the V segment lost 0 bases, leaving 6 bases of the junction unmatched. Germline V lookup: CDR1 SGHRS, CDR2 YFSETQ. The CDR3 is made up of 16 amino acids. The CDR3 reads CASSLGQGGTNTEAFF. The CDR3 DNA sequence: TGCGCCAGCAGCTTGGGGCAGGGGGGGACGAACACTGAAGCTTTCTTT.

This clonotype has a count of ten or more. Written as DNA, the CDR3 is TGCAGCGTTGACTTGAGACAGGGGGGAGAGACCCAGTACTTC. Amino acids: CSVDLRQGGETQYF. The chain has TRBV29-1 and TRBJ2-5; TRBD1 aligns across 9 bases. Germline CDR1 and CDR2: SQVTM and ANQGSEA. The CDR3 loop spans 14 amino acids. V shed 3 bases, J shed 4 bases, and the junction held 6 bases outside the gene matches.

This clonotype was seen once. V is TRBV7-2 and J is TRBJ2-3; 10 bases map to TRBD2. The CDR3 extends over 17 amino acids. Germline V gene data show CDR1 as SGHTA and CDR2 as FQGNSA. Unmatched junction bases numbered 10, after V lost 6 bases and J lost 1 base. This chain's CDR3 is CASSHQLAGKGTDTQYF. CDR3 nucleotide sequence: TGTGCCAGCAGTCATCAACTAGCGGGGAAAGGCACAGATACGCAGTATTTT.

This clonotype was counted many times. The chain links TRBV7-6 to TRBJ2-4, with D tentatively TRBD2 (6 bases). Deletions cut 0 bases from V and 7 bases from J, with 7 bases between. CDR1 is SGHVS, CDR2 FNYEAQ, per germline. This CDR3 contains 13 residues. The CDR3 protein is CASSLAEGNIQYF. The CDR3 DNA sequence: TGTGCCAGCAGCTTAGCGGAGGGTAACATTCAGTACTTC.

V is TRBV27 and J is TRBJ2-3, with D uncertain. CDR1 and CDR2 (germline): MNHEY, SMNVEV (reference sequence). There are 14 residues in the CDR3. The V gene lost 5 bases and the J gene lost 3 bases, with 12 bases spanning the gap. CDR3 in DNA: TGTGCCAGCAGTATACCGGGCCGAACAGATACGCAGTATTTT. This encodes CASSIPGRTDTQYF.

This clonotype occurred many times. The gene calls are TRBV2 and TRBJ2-1; weak D call: TRBD2 (6 bases). CDR3 length: 12 amino acids. Germline values: CDR1 SNHLY, CDR2 FYNNEI. Deletions cut 6 bases from V and 4 bases from J, with 7 bases between. The CDR3 nucleotides are TGTGCCAGCAGGGGAGGTTACAATGAGCAGTTCTTC. Its protein product is CASRGGYNEQFF.

This rearrangement joins TRBV29-1 to TRBJ2-5; TRBD2 might be the D (8 bases). This CDR3 comprises 14 residues. The germline CDR1 and CDR2 sequences are SQVTM and ANQGSEA. CDR3 sequence (DNA): TGCATCGCGGGGGGACAAGGGCCAGGGGGGACCCAGTACTTC. Amino acid sequence: CIAGGQGPGGTQYF.

V is TRBV3-1 and J is TRBJ2-7; D call uncertain. The CDR3 contains 13 residues. V shed 2 bases and J shed 10 bases, with 15 bases lying between them. Germline assignment: CDR1 LGHDT and CDR2 YNNKEL (reference sequence). In nucleotides, the CDR3 is TGTGCCAGCAGCCAACGCATTGGCTCCTACCAGTACTTC. This encodes CASSQRIGSYQYF.

The chain uses TRBV7-2 and TRBJ2-1; 9 positions agree with TRBD2. Germline CDR1 and CDR2: SGHTA and FQGNSA. After removal of 5 bases from V and 4 bases from J, the junction contained 9 bases not matched to a gene. CDR3 length: 16 amino acids. The DNA of the CDR3 is TGTGCCAGCAGCACACGCGGGGGGGCCTTATACAATGAGCAGTTCTTC. Protein sequence: CASSTRGGALYNEQFF.

This sequence joins TRBV6-6 and TRBJ1-1; 7 nucleotides align to TRBD1. Trimming cost V 5 bases and J 3 bases; bases outside gene matches: 6. Germline loops: CDR1 MNHNY, CDR2 SVGAGI (reference sequence). The CDR3 loop spans 14 amino acids. The CDR3 bases are TGTGCCAGCAGTGACCCGACAGGGCACACTGAAGCTTTCTTT. Its protein is CASSDPTGHTEAFF.

This clonotype was counted ten times or more. V and J are TRBV19 and TRBJ1-2; no clear D gene. Germline CDR1 and CDR2: LNHDA and SQIVND (reference sequence). The CDR3 extends over 10 amino acids. Trimming took off 4 bases at V and 3 bases at J, with 0 bases between the two ends. The CDR3 loop is CASSNYGYTF. The CDR3 region has the DNA TGTGCCAGTAGTAACTATGGCTACACCTTC.

V gene TRBV5-1 combines with J gene TRBJ1-2; 7 nucleotides match TRBD1. Trimming removed 2 bases from V and 1 base from J; junction bases left unmatched: 5. Germline CDR1 is SGHRS and CDR2 is YFSETQ. This CDR3 region has 15 residues. CDR3 region: CASSLPSGGNYGYTF. CDR3 coding DNA: TGCGCCAGCAGCTTACCATCAGGGGGTAACTATGGCTACACCTTC.

J is TRBJ1-1 and V is TRBV11-2; D remains unclear. The CDR3 length is 13 residues. Germline CDR1 SGHAT, CDR2 FQNNGV. Trimming removed 3 bases from V and 0 bases from J, with 5 bases in between. CDR3: CASSLGLNTEAFF. CDR3 coding DNA: TGTGCCAGCAGCTTGGGGTTGAACACTGAAGCTTTCTTT.

This clonotype was seen ten or more times. The chain is built from TRBV20-1 and TRBJ2-3; 12 nucleotides agree with TRBD2. Germline-derived CDR1 and CDR2 are DFQATT and SNEGSKA (reference sequence). V trimming: 3 bases; J trimming: 1 base; junction bases outside the gene matches: 8. The CDR3 contains 17 residues. CDR3 in amino acids: CSARRLAGGPGTDTQYF. The CDR3 nucleotides read TGCAGTGCTAGGCGTCTAGCGGGGGGGCCGGGCACAGATACGCAGTATTTT.